These 2 T cell receptor beta chains share one sample of origin, sequenced in a study of T cells after yellow fever vaccination (dated by TCRdb to about 2019). Libraries were prepared through 5' RACE. TCRdb lists the instrument as Illumina NovaSeq 6000. Clones were called with MiXCR by TCRdb after fastp trimmed the public reads at Q25, and only in-frame beta chains were retained. Each CDR3 protein appears once, grouped with its most common genes and DNA. The sample table lists under 500,000 distinct CDR3 sequences, over 15% of them with a count of one. Jointly, the top ten make up roughly a sixth of the sample. Read against the paper, the sample's treatment or condition label means: live attenuated yellow fever vaccine strain. Sequencing was performed on PBMCs, taken before the yellow fever booster vaccination. Source of these receptors: a man aged 18 to 30 who received the YFV17D yellow fever vaccine.

This chain joins TRBV24-1 and TRBJ2-1; D is possibly TRBD2 (5 bases). Germline V lookup: CDR1 KGHDR, CDR2 SFDVKD. This CDR3 spans 13 amino acids. V shed 2 bases and J shed 7 bases, with 8 bases lying between them. The CDR3 sequence: CATSDWAGNEQFF. The CDR3 region has the DNA TGTGCCACCAGTGATTGGGCGGGTAATGAGCAGTTCTTC.

The genes are TRBV20-1 and TRBJ2-3; perhaps TRBD2 as D (6 bases). Germline V gene sequence: CDR1 DFQATT, CDR2 SNEGSKA (reference sequence). Trimming shortened V by 3 bases and J by 3 bases, and 10 bases separated the two germline ends. This CDR3 region has 13 residues. The CDR3 DNA reads as TGCAGTGCTAGTCGAGGGAGGACAGATACGCAGTATTTT. This gives the protein CSASRGRTDTQYF.